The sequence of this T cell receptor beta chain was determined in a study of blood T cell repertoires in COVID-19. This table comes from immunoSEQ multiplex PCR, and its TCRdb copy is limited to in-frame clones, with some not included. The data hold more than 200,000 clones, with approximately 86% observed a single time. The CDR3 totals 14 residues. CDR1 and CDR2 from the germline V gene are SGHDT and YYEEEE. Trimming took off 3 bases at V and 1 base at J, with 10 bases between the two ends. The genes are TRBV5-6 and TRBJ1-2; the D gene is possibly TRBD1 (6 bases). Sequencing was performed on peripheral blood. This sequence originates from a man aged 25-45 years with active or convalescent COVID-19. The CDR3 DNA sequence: TGTGCCAGCAGCTGGGGGCGCGTTAACTATGGCTACACCTTC. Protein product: CASSWGRVNYGYTF.